The following is a TCR beta chain sequence with its context. What antigen it recognizes has not been identified. No much larger clone is present one base from it, and per-base qualities are unavailable. The data were obtained in a study of cytomegalovirus exposure and HLA in healthy donors (dated by TCRdb to the late 2010s). With regard to the full study: According to a later analysis, the 120 or so validation repertoires were produced on the same platform as the roughly 700 repertoires of the first cohort. The aim of the study was to test whether cataloging public T cell receptors could identify signatures of past pathogen exposure. Besides the first cohort of more than 650 subjects, a separate validation cohort made up of 120 different subjects was used. To predict cytomegalovirus infection status, the study combined high-throughput TCR immunosequencing, statistical association of individual TCRs with disease status, and machine learning. General conclusions and limits of the study: The authors suggested that the approach could potentially be generalized to other disease states and immunological phenotypes. In vitro tests confirmed that a few of the cytomegalovirus-associated TCR beta chains recognize cytomegalovirus antigens. A total of 150 to 200 TCR beta chains were listed by the study as associated with cytomegalovirus. All 120 repertoires were used to score co-occurrence in the validation cohort in a later analysis, because that analysis had no HLA typing for the cohort. Most TCR sequences were seen in very few donors, while some public TCRs were found in many individuals. A later analysis found that TCRs clustered in the first cohort also tended to co-occur in the 95 to 150 validation repertoires, with approximately 93% of cluster scores above 0. In both the original and validation cohorts, the classifier was reported to diagnose cytomegalovirus status with high specificity and sensitivity.

The method behind the library was the immunoSEQ multiplex PCR assay. The source study handled its data this way. A statistical classification framework was developed to diagnose cytomegalovirus status using the catalog of TCR beta chain sequences. TCRdb obtained this table from immuneACCESS and retained in-frame rearrangements with V and J assigned. These tables miss some clones; where compared with another copy, unresolved V genes account for less than half of the shortfall, and the remainder is unexplained. V, J and clone size were drawn from that table, and D and trimming were deduced from the DNA. A total of around 130,000 clones appear in this sample, more than 75% of them only once. The ten largest make up 2% to 2.5% of the sample. The donors were included in the validation cohort of 120 subjects, a group kept apart from the approximately 690-subject first cohort. V and J lose 6 bases and 3 bases, and a span of 9 bases separates them. CDR1 and CDR2, per the germline V gene (reference sequence), are DFQATT and SNEGSKA. The CDR3 sequence holds 11 residues, the cysteine and phenylalanine included. Just CDR3 DNA is preserved here, 33 bases in frame from base 1.

This receptor was taken from a woman in her twenties or thirties in good health and CMV-seronegative. The chain joins TRBV20-1 to TRBJ2-7, and possibly TRBD2, on 6 matching bases. Input material: PBMCs. The CDR3 is CSAGDFYEQYF. The nucleotide sequence is TGCAGTGCCGGGGACTTCTACGAGCAGTACTTC.